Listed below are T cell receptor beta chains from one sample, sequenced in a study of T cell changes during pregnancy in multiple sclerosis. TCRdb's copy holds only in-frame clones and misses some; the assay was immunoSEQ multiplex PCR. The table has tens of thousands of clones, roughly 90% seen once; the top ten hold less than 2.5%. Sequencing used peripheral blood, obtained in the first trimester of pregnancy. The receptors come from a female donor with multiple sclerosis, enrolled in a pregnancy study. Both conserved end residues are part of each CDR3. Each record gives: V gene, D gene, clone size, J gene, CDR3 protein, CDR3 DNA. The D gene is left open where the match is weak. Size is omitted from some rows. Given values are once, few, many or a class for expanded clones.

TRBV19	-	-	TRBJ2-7	CASSGQSPEQYF	TGTGCCAGTAGTGGACAGTCCCCGGAGCAGTACTTC
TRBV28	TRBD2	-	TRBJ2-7	CASSLWRGVRYEQYF	TGTGCCAGCAGTTTATGGCGGGGGGTGAGATACGAGCAGTACTTC
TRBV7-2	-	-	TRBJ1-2	CASSLDRGSYGYTF	TGTGCCAGCAGCTTAGACCGGGGGTCTTATGGCTACACCTTC
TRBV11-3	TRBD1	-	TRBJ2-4	CASSLGTVPLAKNIQYF	TGTGCCAGCAGCCTTGGGACAGTCCCACTAGCCAAAAACATTCAGTACTTC
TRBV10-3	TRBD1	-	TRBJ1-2	CAIREGQPGYTF	TGTGCCATCAGGGAGGGACAGCCAGGCTACACCTTC
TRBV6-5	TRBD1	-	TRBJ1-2	CASSPRDRVYGYTF	TGTGCCAGCAGTCCCCGGGACAGGGTCTATGGCTACACCTTC
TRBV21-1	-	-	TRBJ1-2	CASSRGGSYGYTF	TGTGCCAGCAGCCGGGGAGGCAGCTATGGCTACACCTTC
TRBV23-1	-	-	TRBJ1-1	CASSQSQGLNTEAFF	TGCGCCAGCAGTCAATCTCAGGGGCTGAACACTGAAGCTTTCTTT
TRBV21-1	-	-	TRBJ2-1	CARRVLVEWDEQFF	TGTGCCAGACGGGTACTGGTTGAATGGGATGAGCAGTTCTTC
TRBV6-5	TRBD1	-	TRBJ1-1	CASEPGQGSGAEAFF	TGTGCCAGCGAACCGGGACAGGGGTCTGGCGCTGAAGCTTTCTTT
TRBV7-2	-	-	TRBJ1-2	CASSPLQEIYGYTF	TGTGCCAGCAGCCCATTACAGGAGATCTATGGCTACACCTTC
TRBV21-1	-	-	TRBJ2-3	CASSKASADTQYF	TGTGCCAGCAGCAAAGCTTCCGCAGATACGCAGTATTTT
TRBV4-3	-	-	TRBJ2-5	CASSQDPPPGETQYF	TGCGCCAGCAGCCAAGATCCACCTCCCGGAGAGACCCAGTACTTC
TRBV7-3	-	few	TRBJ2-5	CASSLDRGGETQYF	TGTGCCAGCAGCTTGGACAGAGGCGGAGAGACCCAGTACTTC
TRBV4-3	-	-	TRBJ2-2	CASSQGPGNTGELFF	TGCGCCAGCAGCCAAGGCCCAGGGAACACCGGGGAGCTGTTTTTT
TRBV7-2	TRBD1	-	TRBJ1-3	CASRSATGKGNTIYF	TGTGCCAGCAGGTCGGCGACAGGGAAAGGAAACACCATATATTTT
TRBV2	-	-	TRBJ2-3	CASSEQGYGTDTQYF	TGTGCCAGCAGTGAACAGGGATACGGCACAGATACGCAGTATTTT
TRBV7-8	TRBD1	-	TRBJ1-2	CASSPGTGSLYGYTF	TGTGCCAGCAGCCCCGGGACAGGGTCCCTCTATGGCTACACCTTC
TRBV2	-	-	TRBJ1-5	CASSGGLYSNQPQHF	TGTGCCAGCAGTGGGGGCCTTTATAGCAATCAGCCCCAGCATTTT
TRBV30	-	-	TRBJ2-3	CAWSSARTDTQYF	TGTGCCTGGAGTAGCGCCCGCACAGATACGCAGTATTTT
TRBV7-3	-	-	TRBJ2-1	CASSLSFTSEQFF	TGTGCCAGCAGCCTATCATTCACTAGTGAGCAGTTCTTC
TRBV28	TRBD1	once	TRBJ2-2	CASSSSGTGGGGELFF	TGTGCCAGCAGTTCTTCCGGGACAGGGGGCGGCGGGGAGCTGTTTTTT
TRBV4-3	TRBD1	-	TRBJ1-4	CASRGQGRHEKLFF	TGCGCCAGCAGGGGACAGGGTCGACATGAAAAACTGTTTTTT
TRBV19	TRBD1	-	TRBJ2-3	CASSMYMDRGTDTQYF	TGTGCCAGTAGTATGTATATGGACAGGGGCACAGATACGCAGTATTTT